These 3 T cell receptor beta chains originate from one sample sequenced in a study of blood T cell repertoires in COVID-19 (dated by TCRdb to the early 2020s). Libraries came from the immunoSEQ multiplex PCR assay. TCRdb carries this immuneACCESS record with in-frame sequences only. Its versions omit some clonotypes, under half of them owing to an unresolved V gene in the studies checked, with the rest unexplained. This sample holds under 300,000 clones; roughly nine tenths were observed only once. 1.7% of the sample is in the top ten clones. The sample consisted of PBMCs or T cells enriched from blood (not recorded which). These receptors originate from a woman aged 40 to 50 who had recovered from COVID-19.

The J gene is TRBJ2-2, the V gene TRBV18; TRBD1 matches at 10 bases. The germline gives CDR1 KGHSH, CDR2 LQKENI. The trim removed 8 bases at V and 3 bases at J, leaving 6 bases unmatched. This CDR3 contains 15 residues. CDR3 in amino acids: CASAPGQGYTGELFF. The CDR3 DNA reads as TGTGCCAGCGCCCCGGGACAGGGGTACACCGGGGAGCTGTTTTTT.

This chain links TRBV19 with TRBJ2-3; 7 nucleotides agree with TRBD2. The V and J ends lost 11 bases and 5 bases, in that order; junction bases with no gene match: 10. Germline V gives CDR1 LNHDA, CDR2 SQIVND (reference sequence). CDR3 length: 13 residues. This CDR3 is CARPGGRRDTQYF. The CDR3 DNA sequence: TGTGCCCGCCCGGGCGGGAGAAGAGATACGCAGTATTTT.

The chain uses TRBV6-2 or TRBV6-3 and TRBJ1-2; D remains ambiguous. Trimming removed 2 bases at V and 2 bases at J, with 15 bases between. The CDR3 consists of 16 residues. Germline values: CDR1 MNHEY, CDR2 SVGEGT. CDR3 DNA sequence: TGTGCCAGCAGTTACCGTCGCAGGAGGAAAAACTATGGCTACACCTTC. This translates into CASSYRRRRKNYGYTF.